The 31 T cell receptor beta chains given below trace back to one sample, sequenced in a study of shared clonotypes between healthy human individuals (dated by TCRdb to 2018 to 2020). The library was obtained by the immunoSEQ multiplex PCR assay. In its TCRdb copy, this immuneACCESS table keeps in-frame sequences only and misses some clones. Where compared with another copy, unresolved V genes explain less than half of these, and the others have no known cause. Present in this sample are approximately 2,000,000 clones, under 95% of which were seen just once. The leading ten clones occupy approximately 0.41% of the sample. The sample was naive CD4+ T cells from PBMCs. What the cell subset or site label conveys for this sample: CD45RA+ positively selected. These receptors were collected from a man between 18 and 35 years old in good health. Some clones in this sample may be carry-over from other donors' samples.

This clone was seen once. V usage is TRBV19 and J usage is TRBJ1-5; 9 bases are shared with TRBD1. V dropped 5 bases and J dropped 6; count of bases not matched to a gene: 2. This CDR3 has 13 residues. Germline V CDR1 and CDR2: LNHDA, SQIVND (reference sequence). CDR3 nucleotides: TGTGCCAGTAGTTACAGGGGGCCTCAGCCCCAGCATTTT. Translation: CASSYRGPQPQHF.

Note on this clone: At one boundary the junction diverges from the germline segment, which might be a read error. The gene calls are TRBV29-1 and TRBJ2-1; no firm D call. CDR1 and CDR2 from the germline V gene are SQVTM and ANQGSEA. This CDR3 spans 12 amino acids. The CDR3 protein is CSVQDSYSEQFF. The CDR3 DNA follows: TGCAGCGTCCAAGATTCCTACAGTGAGCAGTTCTTC.

Of note for this clone: The same CDR3 is also encoded by other DNA sequences in this sample. J is TRBJ2-7 and V is TRBV5-1; 7 bases match TRBD2. Unmatched junction bases numbered 4, after V lost 4 bases and J lost 0 bases. The CDR3 is 14 residues long. Germline values: CDR1 SGHRS, CDR2 YFSETQ. The CDR3 bases are TGCGCCAGCAGCCGCCGGACTAGCTCCTACGAGCAGTACTTC. Translated: CASSRRTSSYEQYF.

V and J are TRBV7-6 and TRBJ2-1; 9 bases are shared with TRBD2. Trimming took 5 bases from V and 9 from J; bases not matched to a gene: 11. CDR1 is SGHVS and CDR2 is FNYEAQ in the germline V gene. This CDR3 has 15 residues. Written as DNA, the CDR3 is TGTGCCAGCAGCGAAAGGGCTAGCGGGATAGGTGAGCAGTTCTTC. Its protein is CASSERASGIGEQFF.

The chain uses TRBV27 and TRBJ2-7; a possible D gene is TRBD1 (5 bases). This CDR3 is 15 amino acids long. Germline CDR1 MNHEY, CDR2 SMNVEV (reference sequence). The CDR3 spells CAGAPDRSFSYEQYF. CDR3 bases: TGTGCTGGTGCCCCTGACAGAAGTTTCTCCTACGAGCAGTACTTC.

Points on this clone: The same CDR3 also results from other DNA sequences found in this sample. The V call is TRBV5-1, the J call TRBJ2-1; 11 bases fit TRBD2. The germline V gene has CDR1 SGHRS and CDR2 YFSETQ. This CDR3 spans 15 amino acids. V trimming: 4 bases; J trimming: 4 bases; junction bases outside the gene matches: 4. The CDR3: CASSTGTSGYNEQFF. CDR3 bases: TGCGCCAGCAGCACCGGGACTAGCGGATACAATGAGCAGTTCTTC.

The rearrangement uses TRBV5-1 and TRBJ2-7; D is tentatively TRBD1 or TRBD2 (5 bases each). Germline V gives CDR1 SGHRS, CDR2 YFSETQ. This CDR3 region has 15 residues. Trimming shortened V by 3 bases and J by 3 bases, and 16 bases separated the two germline ends. The CDR3 bases are TGCGCCAGCAGCTACGGGACCACCTTGGACTACGAGCAGTACTTC. Translation: CASSYGTTLDYEQYF. Full variable domain (rest looked up from reference TRBV5-1 and TRBJ2-7): KAGVTQTPRYLIKTRGQQVTLSCSPISGHRSVSWYQQTPGQGLQFLFEYFSETQRNKGNFPGRFSGRQFSNSRSEMNVSTLELGDSALYLCASSYGTTLDYEQYFGPGTRLTVT.

Comments on this clone: At the DNA level, this CDR3 is encoded by other sequences in the same sample as well. The rearrangement links TRBV2 to TRBJ2-7; TRBD2 matches at 10 bases. V shed 9 bases and J 1 base; nucleotides not matched to a gene: 6. The CDR3 has 14 amino acids. Germline values: CDR1 SNHLY, CDR2 FYNNEI. The DNA for the CDR3 is TGTGCCAGTAGATCTAGCGGGAGTTCCTACGAGCAGTACTTC. Translation: CASRSSGSSYEQYF. Combining the CDR3 with reference TRBV2 and TRBJ2-7 gives the whole variable domain EPEVTQTPSHQVTQMGQEVILRCVPISNHLYFYWYRQILGQKVEFLVSFYNNEISEKSEIFDDQFSVERPDGSNFTLKIRSTKLEDSAMYFCASRSSGSSYEQYFGPGTRLTVT.

The chain couples TRBV28 to TRBJ2-5; 9 bases agree with TRBD1. The CDR3 spans 15 residues. V lost 5 bases to trimming and J lost 2 bases; unmatched junction nucleotides: 6. Germline values: CDR1 MDHEN, CDR2 SYDVKM. CDR3 protein: CASSNRGPRQETQYF. For the CDR3, the DNA is TGTGCCAGCAGTAACAGGGGGCCGAGGCAAGAGACCCAGTACTTC. The entire variable domain, with the rest obtained from reference TRBV28 and TRBJ2-5, is as follows: DVKVTQSSRYLVKRTGEKVFLECVQDMDHENMFWYRQDPGLGLRLIYFSYDVKMKEKGDIPEGYSVSREKKERFSLILESASTNQTSMYLCASSNRGPRQETQYFGPGTRLLVL.

The chain combines TRBV2 with TRBJ2-3, with a possible D match to TRBD2 (6 bases). The CDR3 contains 15 residues. The V gene lost 5 bases and the J gene lost 3 bases, with 15 bases spanning the gap. Germline-derived CDR1 and CDR2 are SNHLY and FYNNEI. The DNA for the CDR3 is TGTGCCAGCAGTTATAGGAGGGGCCAGACAGATACGCAGTATTTT. It specifies CASSYRRGQTDTQYF.

The chain joins TRBV6-1 to TRBJ1-2, with 7 positions matching TRBD1. The CDR3 sequence is 16 residues long. With 3 bases clipped from V and 2 bases from J, the junction kept 9 bases outside the gene matches. Germline assignment: CDR1 MNHNS and CDR2 SASEGT. In DNA, the CDR3 is TGTGCCAGCAGTGACCTAACTTGGACAGGAAACTATGGCTACACCTTC. Amino acids: CASSDLTWTGNYGYTF.

This chain uses TRBV29-1 with TRBJ2-3; a weak D match, TRBD2 (5 bases). CDR1 and CDR2 from the germline V gene are SQVTM and ANQGSEA. The CDR3 spans 15 residues. Trimming took 3 bases from V and 0 from J, leaving 13 bases between them. CDR3 residues: CSVEGAAVSTDTQYF. CDR3 sequence (DNA): TGCAGCGTTGAGGGAGCGGCCGTAAGCACAGATACGCAGTATTTT.

In this sample, this clone turned up once. This rearrangement joins TRBV7-9 to TRBJ1-2; no clear D. The germline V gene encodes CDR1 SEHNR and CDR2 FQNEAQ (reference sequence). Trimming removed 2 bases at V and 7 bases at J, with 20 bases between. The CDR3 has 16 amino acids. CDR3: CASSLRPAAEYSGYTF. CDR3 sequence (DNA): TGTGCCAGCAGCTTAAGGCCAGCGGCAGAGTATAGTGGCTACACCTTC.

The rearrangement uses TRBV5-4 and TRBJ1-4; no clear D. V was pared by 5 bases and J by 8 bases, with 13 bases between. The germline V gene has CDR1 SGHNT and CDR2 YYREEE (reference sequence). This CDR3 is 13 amino acids long. CDR3 region: CASREEVGEKLFF. In nucleotides, the CDR3 is TGTGCCAGCAGAGAGGAGGTCGGGGAAAAACTGTTTTTT.

The V gene is TRBV5-1, the J gene TRBJ2-1; TRBD2 agrees at 9 bases. CDR1 and CDR2 (germline): SGHRS, YFSETQ. The CDR3 is 18 residues long. V was clipped by 0 bases and J by 7 bases; unmatched bases: 14. The DNA for the CDR3 is TGCGCCAGCAGCTTGGACGCGACGGGCGGGAGGGCCAGGAATGAGCAGTTCTTC. This gives the protein CASSLDATGGRARNEQFF.

CDR3 sequence reads: CASRLDPTDTQYF. CDR3 in DNA: TGTGCCAGCAGGTTGGACCCCACAGATACGCAGTATTTT. V gene TRBV6-5 combines with J gene TRBJ2-3; D is uncertain. V lost 6 bases and J 2 bases, leaving 9 bases between the germline ends. There are 13 residues in the CDR3. Germline assignment: CDR1 MNHEY and CDR2 SVGAGI.

The genes are TRBV28 and TRBJ1-5; TRBD1 matches at 8 bases. The germline V gene encodes CDR1 MDHEN and CDR2 SYDVKM. The CDR3 has 15 residues. V lost 3 bases and J lost 9; bases outside the gene matches: 10. CDR3 amino acids: CASSFDPRGLGPQHF. The CDR3 bases are TGTGCCAGCAGTTTTGACCCCAGGGGGCTTGGGCCCCAGCATTTT. The full variable domain, in which reference TRBV28 and TRBJ1-5 provide the parts outside the CDR3, is DVKVTQSSRYLVKRTGEKVFLECVQDMDHENMFWYRQDPGLGLRLIYFSYDVKMKEKGDIPEGYSVSREKKERFSLILESASTNQTSMYLCASSFDPRGLGPQHFGDGTRLSIL.

The sample holds one count of this clone. V is TRBV5-8 and J is TRBJ1-5, with unresolved D. The V gene's germline CDR1 is SGHTS and CDR2 YDEGEE. Trimming stripped 0 bases from V and 11 bases from J, with 12 bases between. CDR3 size: 13 residues. The DNA of the CDR3 is TGTGCCAGCAGCTTGGCCCGACTGCCTGCCCAGCATTTT. As protein: CASSLARLPAQHF.

V usage is TRBV7-7 and J usage is TRBJ1-1; D remains ambiguous. The CDR3 consists of 13 residues. V lost 5 bases and J lost 0, with 7 bases in between. From germline, CDR1 is SSHAT and CDR2 FNYEAQ (reference sequence). CDR3 DNA: TGTGCCAGCAGCACGACACTGAACACTGAAGCTTTCTTT. This gives the protein CASSTTLNTEAFF.

CDR3 sequence: CASSQDLGENLAEAFF. The CDR3 nucleotides read TGTGCCAGCAGCCAAGATCTAGGGGAGAATCTCGCTGAAGCTTTCTTT. The chain couples TRBV4-2 to TRBJ1-1; a weak D match, TRBD1 (5 bases). From germline, CDR1 is LGHNA and CDR2 YNFKEQ. The CDR3 runs 16 residues. The germline V and J ends were trimmed by 0 bases and 6 bases, with 17 bases remaining between them.

V is TRBV29-1 and J is TRBJ1-2; 8 bases are shared with TRBD1. With 0 bases clipped from V and 6 bases from J, the junction kept 6 bases outside the gene matches. Germline V gene data show CDR1 as SQVTM and CDR2 as ANQGSEA. The CDR3 length is 14 residues. The CDR3 nucleotides read TGCAGCGTTGAAGATTCTGGGACAGGCCATGGCTACACCTTC. Its protein product is CSVEDSGTGHGYTF. The full variable domain, completed using reference TRBV29-1 and TRBJ1-2, is SAVISQKPSRDICQRGTSLTIQCQVDSQVTMMFWYRQQPGQSLTLIATANQGSEATYESGFVIDKFPISRPNLTFSTLTVSNMSPEDSSIYLCSVEDSGTGHGYTFGSGTRLTVV.

This chain links TRBV7-2 with TRBJ2-3, with D perhaps TRBD2 (5 bases). V lost 6 bases and J lost 2, with 21 bases in between. The CDR3 is 17 amino acids. Germline V gene lookup returns CDR1 SGHTA and CDR2 FQGNSA. This CDR3 is CASRETRTLLNTDTQYF. The CDR3 region has the DNA TGTGCCAGCAGGGAGACTCGGACTTTGTTAAACACAGATACGCAGTATTTT.

The V call is TRBV5-1, the J call TRBJ2-5; 7 bases are a match to TRBD2. V gave up 1 base and J gave up 6 bases; unmatched junction bases: 9. Germline loops: CDR1 SGHRS, CDR2 YFSETQ. The CDR3 consists of 15 residues. The DNA of the CDR3 is TGCGCCAGCAGCTTGAGCGGGATGGCCCCCCAGACCCAGTACTTC. Protein product: CASSLSGMAPQTQYF.

The chain links TRBV28 to TRBJ1-4, with 7 bases lining up with TRBD1. The CDR3 covers 16 residues. Germline V gene data show CDR1 as MDHEN and CDR2 as SYDVKM. The junction had 13 bases not matched to a gene; V was cut back by 2 bases and J by 10 bases. CDR3 sequence (DNA): TGTGCCAGCAGTTTACTAAGGGACAGTGGGGGCGGAAAACTGTTTTTT. Its protein product is CASSLLRDSGGGKLFF.

The chain has TRBV25-1 and TRBJ2-3; 10 nucleotides line up with TRBD2. The trim removed 10 bases at V and 2 bases at J, leaving 6 bases unmatched. Germline CDR1 and CDR2: MGHDK and SYGVNS. This CDR3 is 14 amino acids long. The CDR3 loop reads CATALAGNTDTQYF. CDR3 coding DNA: TGTGCCACCGCACTAGCGGGGAACACAGATACGCAGTATTTT.

This clone was detected only once. The chain carries TRBV27 and TRBJ2-2; possibly TRBD1 or TRBD2 for D (5 bases each). V lost 7 bases and J lost 2, with 14 bases in between. Germline CDR1 reads MNHEY; CDR2 reads SMNVEV (reference sequence). This CDR3 spans 15 amino acids. The CDR3 here is CASTRGGVNTGELFF. In nucleotides, the CDR3 is TGTGCCAGCACTCGGGGCGGTGTTAACACCGGGGAGCTGTTTTTT.

This clone was counted a few times. J is TRBJ1-5 and V is TRBV9, with D possibly being TRBD1 (5 bases). Per the germline V gene, CDR1 is SGDLS and CDR2 is YYNGEE. The CDR3 is 13 residues long. Trimming removed 7 bases at V and 7 bases at J, with 15 bases between. CDR3 sequence reads: CASGGGSGQPQHF. CDR3 bases: TGTGCCAGCGGTGGGGGGAGTGGGCAGCCCCAGCATTTT. Variable domain in full (rest from reference TRBV9 and TRBJ1-5): DSGVTQTPKHLITATGQRVTLRCSPRSGDLSVYWYQQSLDQGLQFLIQYYNGEERAKGNILERFSAQQFPDLHSELNLSSLELGDSALYFCASGGGSGQPQHFGDGTRLSIL.

This sequence joins TRBV28 and TRBJ2-2, with TRBD2 as a possible D gene (6 bases). With 5 bases removed from V and 6 bases from J, the gap between germline ends came to 19 bases. The germline gives CDR1 MDHEN, CDR2 SYDVKM. The CDR3 has 16 amino acids. The CDR3: CASSPLGRKVAGELFF. The CDR3 bases are TGTGCCAGCAGTCCCCTTGGGAGGAAGGTGGCCGGGGAGCTGTTTTTT.

V and J are TRBV4-1 and TRBJ2-4; D gene ambiguous. The CDR3 runs 15 residues. CDR1 MGHRA and CDR2 YSYEKL come from the germline V gene. Trimming cost V 1 base and J 0 bases, with 7 bases left between them. CDR3 sequence: CASSQVQLAKNIQYF. CDR3 in DNA: TGCGCCAGCAGCCAAGTACAGTTAGCCAAAAACATTCAGTACTTC.

This clone was seen once. The genes are TRBV28 and TRBJ1-5; TRBD1 aligns across 7 bases. Germline CDR1 is MDHEN and CDR2 is SYDVKM. Trimming cost V 4 bases and J 7 bases; bases outside gene matches: 7. This CDR3 has 14 amino acids. The CDR3 sequence is CASSSPTGSQPQHF. CDR3 sequence (DNA): TGTGCCAGCAGTTCACCGACAGGGAGCCAGCCCCAGCATTTT. The variable domain in full, completed from reference TRBV28 and TRBJ1-5, reads DVKVTQSSRYLVKRTGEKVFLECVQDMDHENMFWYRQDPGLGLRLIYFSYDVKMKEKGDIPEGYSVSREKKERFSLILESASTNQTSMYLCASSSPTGSQPQHFGDGTRLSIL.

The CDR3, as DNA: TGTGCCAGCAGCTCATCAGGGTCTGGGGAGACCCAGTACTTC. Its protein is CASSSSGSGETQYF. The chain links TRBV7-2 to TRBJ2-5, with D maybe TRBD1 (5 bases). Germline V lookup: CDR1 SGHTA, CDR2 FQGNSA. Trimming cost V 4 bases and J 5 bases, with 14 bases left between them. This CDR3 comprises 14 residues.